The entry that follows covers one T cell receptor beta chain sequence. Its antigen is currently unknown. This table comes from immunoSEQ multiplex PCR, and its TCRdb copy is limited to in-frame clones, with some not included. In the table there are approximately 500,000 clones, roughly 85% of which are singletons. Treatment defined: around 19 received Ad26.COV2.S at low or high dose, single or two shots; a few received placebo; per-sample allocation not given. Sampling was performed 63 days after the first vaccine or placebo injection. As its vector, the vaccine had Ad26, which expressed Wuhan-strain SARS-CoV-2 spike. This specimen comes from a study of Ad26.COV2.S vaccination and SARS-CoV-2 variants. Whole-study results and caveats: Placebo recipients had lower spike-specific TCR breadth than vaccine recipients.

The specimen comprised peripheral blood, sampled in a trial of Ad26.COV2.S vaccine versus placebo. The sequence derives from a person aged 18 to 65 who received the Ad26.COV2.S COVID-19 vaccine or a placebo.

The CDR3 is CASSLGVQETQYF. CDR3 DNA: TGTGCCAGCAGCTTGGGGGTCCAAGAGACCCAGTACTTC. V and J are TRBV5-6 and TRBJ2-5; no clear D gene. Per germline, CDR1 SGHDT and CDR2 YYEEEE. The CDR3 length is 13 residues. Between the trimmed V and J ends, which lost 0 bases and 1 base, there was a span of 4 bases. The full variable domain, its missing parts supplied by reference TRBV5-6 and TRBJ2-5, is DAGVTQSPTHLIKTRGQQVTLRCSPKSGHDTVSWYQQALGQGPQFIFQYYEEEERQRGNFPDRFSGHQFPNYSSELNVNALLLGDSALYLCASSLGVQETQYFGPGTRLLVL.